Below are 13 T cell receptor beta chains sequenced from a single sample in a study of blood T cell repertoires in COVID-19. Profiling relied on immunoSEQ multiplex PCR, and the TCRdb table lists in-frame clones only, not all of them. The sample lists 100,000 to 150,000 clones, 85% occurring once. The sample comprised peripheral blood. These receptors were obtained from a man older than 75 with active or convalescent COVID-19.

The rearrangement links TRBV7-9 to TRBJ2-3; 12 bases align to TRBD2. V trimming: 5 bases; J trimming: 0 bases; junction bases outside the gene matches: 6. Germline CDR1 reads SEHNR; CDR2 reads FQNEAQ (reference sequence). The CDR3 has 17 residues. Written as DNA, the CDR3 is TGTGCCAGCAGCCCTAGACTAGCGGGGGCTAGCACAGATACGCAGTATTTT. Encoded protein: CASSPRLAGASTDTQYF.

Comment on this clone: The sample contains more than one DNA sequence encoding this CDR3. The chain carries TRBV3-1 (or the pseudogene TRBV3-2) and TRBJ1-1, with D hard to call. Looked up from germline, CDR1 is LGHDT and CDR2 is YNNKEL (reference sequence). V was cut by 1 base and J by 0 bases, with 6 bases left in between. This CDR3 is built from 14 residues. The CDR3 DNA sequence: TGTGCCAGCAGCCAAGGTGTTATGAACACTGAAGCTTTCTTT. It codes for CASSQGVMNTEAFF.

This rearrangement joins TRBV28 to TRBJ2-7; 8 positions agree with TRBD2. The V gene's germline CDR1 is MDHEN and CDR2 SYDVKM. V gave up 8 bases and J gave up 2 bases; unmatched junction bases: 8. There are 14 residues in the CDR3. The CDR3: CASRRGGFAYEQYF. The CDR3 region has the DNA TGTGCCAGCCGACGGGGGGGGTTCGCCTACGAGCAGTACTTC. Full variable domain (outside the CDR3, taken from reference TRBV28 and TRBJ2-7): DVKVTQSSRYLVKRTGEKVFLECVQDMDHENMFWYRQDPGLGLRLIYFSYDVKMKEKGDIPEGYSVSREKKERFSLILESASTNQTSMYLCASRRGGFAYEQYFGPGTRLTVT.

This clone appeared once. CDR3 sequence reads: CASSLDRGDTGELFF. In nucleotides, the CDR3 is TGTGCCAGCAGCTTGGACAGGGGGGACACCGGGGAGCTGTTTTTT. This rearrangement joins TRBV5-4 to TRBJ2-2, with 8 bases lining up with TRBD1. From germline, CDR1 is SGHNT and CDR2 YYREEE (reference sequence). The V segment lost 0 bases and the J segment 3 bases; nucleotides outside the gene matches: 1. The length of the CDR3 is 15 residues. Based on the CDR3 plus reference TRBV5-4 and TRBJ2-2, the full variable domain is ETGVTQSPTHLIKTRGQQVTLRCSSQSGHNTVSWYQQALGQGPQFIFQYYREEENGRGNFPPRFSGLQFPNYSSELNVNALELDDSALYLCASSLDRGDTGELFFGEGSRLTVL.

This sequence joins TRBV6-6 and TRBJ2-7; possible D gene TRBD2, 6 bases. The CDR3 totals 11 residues. Trimming stripped 8 bases from V and 3 bases from J, with 8 bases between. Germline CDR1 and CDR2: MNHNY and SVGAGI (reference sequence). CDR3: CASGTGYEQYF. In DNA form, the CDR3 reads TGTGCCAGCGGGACTGGCTACGAGCAGTACTTC.

The genes are TRBV3-1 (or the pseudogene TRBV3-2) and TRBJ2-1; 8 positions match TRBD1. Germline assignment: CDR1 LGHDT and CDR2 YNNKEL (reference sequence). With 6 bases clipped from V and 1 base from J, the junction kept 20 bases outside the gene matches. The CDR3 spans 20 residues. The CDR3 DNA reads as TGTGCCAGCAGTCCAAGGATGCAGGGGGCTACGTGGAGATCCTACAATGAGCAGTTCTTC. This encodes CASSPRMQGATWRSYNEQFF.

The CDR3 coding sequence is TGTGCCAGCAGCTTTCGGGGACAAGAGACCCAGTACTTC. Its protein product is CASSFRGQETQYF. The chain links TRBV12-1 to TRBJ2-5; TRBD2 was called by the table and not checked on the DNA. TRBV12-1 corresponds to a pseudogene. This CDR3 is built from 13 residues.

This clone was detected once. This chain uses TRBV30 with TRBJ1-6; D unresolved. V was clipped by 8 bases and J by 0 bases, with 8 bases between them. The CDR3 length is 13 residues. CDR1 and CDR2 (germline): GTSNPN, SVGIG (reference sequence). The CDR3 nucleotides read TGTGCCGGGGATAGCTCCTATAATTCACCCCTCCACTTT. Encoded protein: CAGDSSYNSPLHF.

The J gene is TRBJ2-3, the V gene TRBV9; 7 bases line up with TRBD2. After removal of 0 bases from V and 0 bases from J, the junction contained 16 bases not matched to a gene. The CDR3 is made up of 20 amino acids. The germline gives CDR1 SGDLS, CDR2 YYNGEE. The CDR3, as DNA: TGTGCCAGCAGCGTAGATGGGCGCGGGGGAACAGCTACCAGCACAGATACGCAGTATTTT. Protein product: CASSVDGRGGTATSTDTQYF.

The V gene is TRBV7-9, the J gene TRBJ2-3; D unclear. The CDR3 runs to 18 residues. Germline CDR1 SEHNR, CDR2 FQNEAQ (reference sequence). Trimming removed 4 bases at V and 5 bases at J, with 25 bases between. The CDR3, as DNA: TGTGCCAGCAGCTCTCTCTTTAGGAACTTCGAGGCGAGAGATACGCAGTATTTT. It encodes CASSSLFRNFEARDTQYF.

The V and J genes are TRBV29-1 and TRBJ2-7; TRBD2 might be the D (6 bases). Per germline, CDR1 SQVTM and CDR2 ANQGSEA. The CDR3 runs 14 residues. V was shortened by 6 bases and J by 0 bases, with 15 bases between the two germline ends. The DNA of the CDR3 is TGCAGCGTCTCGGGACTTCTGAGCTCCTACGAGCAGTACTTC. Protein sequence: CSVSGLLSSYEQYF.

The chain combines TRBV6-4 with TRBJ2-2; TRBD2 matches at 7 bases. The CDR3 extends over 14 amino acids. The V gene's germline CDR1 is MRHNA and CDR2 SNTAGT. J was trimmed by 4 bases and V by 6 bases; bases with no gene match: 5. DNA of the CDR3: TGTGCCAGCAGGCGACTAGCTTTCACCGGGGAGCTGTTTTTT. Its protein is CASRRLAFTGELFF.

V usage is TRBV14 and J usage is TRBJ1-3; D perhaps matches TRBD1 (6 bases). The CDR3 runs 14 residues. The V and J ends lost 5 bases and 0 bases respectively, with 8 bases between them. CDR1 and CDR2 (germline): SGHDN, FVKESK. The CDR3: CASSGQISGNTIYF. The CDR3 region has the DNA TGTGCCAGCAGCGGACAGATCTCTGGAAACACCATATATTTT.